What follows are 25 T cell receptor beta chains derived from one specimen sequenced in a study of cytomegalovirus exposure and HLA in healthy donors. 60 Vbeta and 13 Jbeta primers were used in PCR. Profiling relied on immunoSEQ multiplex PCR, and the TCRdb table lists in-frame clones only, not all of them. The sample records 200,000 to 250,000 clones, 70% being singletons. Input material: PBMCs. These receptors all stem from a man in his forties in good health and CMV-seropositive.

V gene TRBV18 combines with J gene TRBJ2-2; 7 positions agree with TRBD1. CDR1 KGHSH and CDR2 LQKENI come from the germline V gene. With 3 bases clipped from V and 3 bases from J, the junction kept 7 bases outside the gene matches. This CDR3 contains 16 residues. The CDR3 here is CASSPLGQVDTGELFF. DNA of the CDR3: TGTGCCAGCTCACCGCTCGGACAGGTTGACACCGGGGAGCTGTTTTTT.

This clone has just one count. The chain has TRBV5-4 and TRBJ1-1; 8 bases align to TRBD1. V dropped 3 bases and J dropped 8; count of bases not matched to a gene: 3. The CDR3 totals 12 residues. CDR1 is SGHNT and CDR2 is YYREEE in the germline V gene (reference sequence). The CDR3 here is CASSSRTGEAFF. Written as DNA, the CDR3 is TGTGCCAGCAGCTCACGGACAGGGGAAGCTTTCTTT.

The chain carries TRBV4-1 and TRBJ2-7; TRBD2 matches 12 bases. CDR1 and CDR2 (germline): MGHRA, YSYEKL. The CDR3 consists of 16 residues. The junction had 7 bases not matched to a gene; V was cut back by 4 bases and J by 3 bases. CDR3 bases: TGCGCCAGCAGCCGGCTGGGACTAGCGGGTGGCTACGAGCAGTACTTC. Protein sequence: CASSRLGLAGGYEQYF.

In DNA, the CDR3 is TGTGCCAGCAGCCCCCCCGGGGGGAACACTGAAGCTTTCTTT. Its translation: CASSPPGGNTEAFF. The chain couples TRBV28 to TRBJ1-1; TRBD1 might be the D (5 bases). The CDR3 contains 14 residues. The V gene's germline CDR1 is MDHEN and CDR2 SYDVKM. Trimming left V 6 bases short and J 1 base short, with 12 bases between.

This chain connects TRBV7-9 to TRBJ2-1; TRBD2 aligns across 9 bases. CDR3 length: 16 amino acids. Per the germline V gene, CDR1 is SEHNR and CDR2 is FQNEAQ (reference sequence). With V trimmed by 4 bases and J by 1 base, 5 bases remained unmatched. The CDR3 is CASSYSGGLSYNEQFF. As DNA, the CDR3 is TGTGCCAGCAGCTATAGCGGGGGCCTTTCCTACAATGAGCAGTTCTTC.

The chain couples TRBV5-6 to TRBJ2-3, with TRBD2 identical over 10 bases. In germline, CDR1 is SGHDT, CDR2 YYEEEE. V lost 2 bases and J lost 2; bases outside the gene matches: 5. This CDR3 has 16 residues. CDR3 sequence (DNA): TGTGCCAGCAGCTTCTGGACTAGCGGCTTCACAGATACGCAGTATTTT. It translates to CASSFWTSGFTDTQYF.

This clone has more than one count but fewer than ten. This chain connects TRBV5-5 to TRBJ2-3; 8 bases map to TRBD1. Germline loops: CDR1 SGHKS, CDR2 YYEKEE (reference sequence). With 0 bases clipped from V and 2 bases from J, the junction kept 2 bases outside the gene matches. The CDR3 runs 15 residues. CDR3 nucleotide sequence: TGTGCCAGCAGCTTGGTGGACAGGGACACAGATACGCAGTATTTT. It yields the protein CASSLVDRDTDTQYF.

The chain links TRBV11-2 to TRBJ2-5; no reliable D call. V was cut by 2 bases and J by 2 bases, with 9 bases left in between. The CDR3 is 14 residues long. The germline V gene has CDR1 SGHAT and CDR2 FQNNGV. This CDR3 is CASSLRRRQETQYF. CDR3 bases: TGTGCCAGCAGCTTAAGGCGGCGACAAGAGACCCAGTACTTC.

In its sample, this clone was seen a few times. The chain combines TRBV7-2 with TRBJ2-7; TRBD2 aligns across 12 bases. Trimming removed 4 bases from V and 5 bases from J; junction bases left unmatched: 6. The CDR3 covers 15 residues. CDR1 and CDR2 from the germline V gene are SGHTA and FQGNSA. In DNA form, the CDR3 reads TGTGCCAGCAGCTCGGGACTAGCGGGTTACAACGAGCAGTACTTC. Amino acids: CASSSGLAGYNEQYF.

The genes are TRBV4-3 and TRBJ1-5, with D hard to call. Germline CDR1 LGHNA, CDR2 YSLEER. V was clipped by 0 bases and J by 6 bases, with 9 bases between them. There are 14 residues in the CDR3. CDR3 bases: TGCGCCAGCAGCCAAGAGCGGATAGGTCAGCCCCAGCATTTT. This translates into CASSQERIGQPQHF.

This clone appeared a single time. The chain couples TRBV4-2 to TRBJ2-3; no firm D call. Germline V gene data show CDR1 as LGHNA and CDR2 as YNFKEQ. The CDR3 spans 15 residues. Between the trimmed V and J ends, which lost 0 bases and 2 bases, there was a span of 9 bases. This CDR3 reads CASSQERTVTDTQYF. CDR3 in DNA: TGTGCCAGCAGCCAAGAAAGAACAGTCACAGATACGCAGTATTTT.

V usage is TRBV9 and J usage is TRBJ2-3; D possibly corresponds to TRBD2 (5 bases). The length of the CDR3 is 12 residues. Per germline, CDR1 SGDLS and CDR2 YYNGEE. Trimming pared 4 bases from V and 9 bases from J, leaving 12 bases between. The CDR3 DNA follows: TGTGCCAGCAGCCCAGACTCGGGGACGCAGTATTTT. Residues: CASSPDSGTQYF.

The table lists this clone with a few counts. The rearrangement links TRBV5-1 to TRBJ1-2; D might be TRBD1 (5 bases). The CDR3 is 13 residues long. The germline V and J ends were trimmed by 3 bases and 2 bases, with 8 bases remaining between them. Germline assignment: CDR1 SGHRS and CDR2 YFSETQ. The CDR3 nucleotides read TGCGCCAGCAGCTCGACAGAGAACTATGGCTACACCTTC. It specifies CASSSTENYGYTF.

This clone was found a few times. The gene calls are TRBV6-1 and TRBJ1-6; TRBD1 is a possible D gene (5 bases). Trimming took off 4 bases at V and 0 bases at J, with 16 bases between the two ends. The CDR3 consists of 18 residues. CDR1 MNHNS and CDR2 SASEGT come from the germline V gene. CDR3: CASSAQDLRSSYNSPLHF. CDR3 bases: TGTGCCAGCAGTGCACAGGACCTCAGGAGCTCCTATAATTCACCCCTCCACTTT.

With respect to this clone: The junction departs from germline at one end; a sequencing error may be responsible. The V and J genes are TRBV19 and TRBJ1-2; TRBD1 aligns across 7 bases. This CDR3 region has 11 residues. The germline V gene encodes CDR1 LNHDA and CDR2 SQIVND (reference sequence). The CDR3 is CASSGGQALYF. The CDR3, as DNA: TGTGCCAGTAGTGGTGGACAGGCCCTTTACTTC. The complete variable domain, with remaining parts taken from reference TRBV19 and TRBJ1-2, reads DGGITQSPKYLFRKEGQNVTLSCEQNLNHDAMYWYRQDPGQGLRLIYYSQIVNDFQKGDIAEGYSVSREKKESFPLTVTSAQKNPTAFYLCASSGGQALYFGSGTRLTVV.

The count of this clone is one. This chain connects TRBV19 to TRBJ2-5; tentatively, D is TRBD2 (5 bases). Trimming removed 4 bases at V and 4 bases at J, with 13 bases between. The germline gives CDR1 LNHDA, CDR2 SQIVND (reference sequence). CDR3 length: 14 amino acids. For the CDR3, the DNA is TGTGCCAGTAGTACCGCCGGGAACTTAGAGACCCAGTACTTC. Translated: CASSTAGNLETQYF. Full variable domain (outside the CDR3, taken from reference TRBV19 and TRBJ2-5): DGGITQSPKYLFRKEGQNVTLSCEQNLNHDAMYWYRQDPGQGLRLIYYSQIVNDFQKGDIAEGYSVSREKKESFPLTVTSAQKNPTAFYLCASSTAGNLETQYFGPGTRLLVL.

V gene TRBV5-4 combines with J gene TRBJ1-2; 11 nucleotides line up with TRBD1. This CDR3 is built from 16 residues. Germline values: CDR1 SGHNT, CDR2 YYREEE (reference sequence). With 4 bases clipped from V and 6 bases from J, the junction kept 11 bases outside the gene matches. The CDR3 nucleotides read TGTGCCAGCAGCCGGCGGGGGACAGGGGGTTTGGATGGCTACACCTTC. Translated: CASSRRGTGGLDGYTF.

As to this clone: A read error may produce the germline difference seen at one junction end. Other DNA sequences in this sample translate to the same CDR3. J is TRBJ1-5 and V is TRBV5-4, with D tentatively TRBD1 (5 bases). CDR3 length: 15 amino acids. Germline values: CDR1 SGHNT, CDR2 YYREEE (reference sequence). CDR3 nucleotides: TGCGCCAGCAGCTTGGACGGAACAGGTGGACAGCCCCAGCATTTT. It translates to CASSLDGTGGQPQHF. The entire variable domain, with the rest obtained from reference TRBV5-4 and TRBJ1-5, is as follows: ETGVTQSPTHLIKTRGQQVTLRCSSQSGHNTVSWYQQALGQGPQFIFQYYREEENGRGNFPPRFSGLQFPNYSSELNVNALELDDSALYLCASSLDGTGGQPQHFGDGTRLSIL.

The chain combines TRBV5-1 with TRBJ2-3; 16 bases are a match to TRBD2. Trimming at V came to 4 bases and at J to 1 base, leaving 6 bases not matched to a gene. Germline CDR1 is SGHRS and CDR2 is YFSETQ. This CDR3 contains 18 residues. The CDR3 loop is CASSLGLAGGLGTDTQYF. CDR3 DNA sequence: TGCGCCAGCAGCCTGGGACTAGCGGGGGGGCTCGGCACAGATACGCAGTATTTT.

The chain has TRBV6-5 and TRBJ2-2, with TRBD1 matching over 9 bases. Germline CDR1 and CDR2: MNHEY and SVGAGI. The V segment lost 6 bases and the J segment 2 bases; nucleotides outside the gene matches: 4. This CDR3 has 15 residues. In DNA form, the CDR3 reads TGTGCCAGCAGATTGGGACAGGGTAACACCGGGGAGCTGTTTTTT. This translates into CASRLGQGNTGELFF.

A word on this clone: Mismatch with germline at one junction end may stem from a read error. The chain couples TRBV7-9 to TRBJ1-2; 8 nucleotides match TRBD1. CDR1 is SEHNR and CDR2 is FQNEAQ in the germline V gene (reference sequence). The CDR3 spans 16 residues. CDR3 sequence (DNA): TGTTCCAGCAGCTTACAGGACAGGGCCCTCAGCTATGGCTACACCTTC. This gives the protein CSSSLQDRALSYGYTF.

The V call is TRBV6-5, the J call TRBJ1-2; TRBD1 is a possible D gene (6 bases). The germline gives CDR1 MNHEY, CDR2 SVGAGI. This CDR3 has 12 amino acids. V lost 11 bases to trimming and J lost 7 bases, with 17 bases between them. Written as DNA, the CDR3 is TGTGCCGCCGGAAGGGGGAAGAGTGGCTACACCTTC. This sequence encodes CAAGRGKSGYTF.

V gene TRBV11-3 combines with J gene TRBJ2-7; 9 bases fit TRBD1. CDR1 is SGHNT, CDR2 YENEEA, per germline. The junction had 6 bases not matched to a gene; V was cut back by 5 bases and J by 4 bases. The length of the CDR3 is 14 residues. The CDR3 DNA reads as TGTGCCAGCAGCCAGGGACAGGGTGGGTACGAGCAGTACTTC. This codes for CASSQGQGGYEQYF.

This clone has more than one count but fewer than ten. The chain employs TRBV7-8 and TRBJ1-2, with a possible D match to TRBD1 (6 bases). The CDR3 covers 15 residues. With 6 bases removed from V and 8 bases from J, the gap between germline ends came to 22 bases. The germline CDR1 and CDR2 sequences are SGHVS and FQNEAQ. The CDR3 loop is CASSLARGGRLGYTF. Written as DNA, the CDR3 is TGTGCCAGCAGTCTAGCCCGCGGGGGGCGCTTAGGCTACACCTTC.

This clone was detected only once. The chain links TRBV15 to TRBJ2-5, with TRBD2 matching 12 bases. Germline V gives CDR1 LNHNV, CDR2 YYDKDF (reference sequence). The CDR3 covers 16 residues. Trimming took 1 base from V and 1 from J; bases not matched to a gene: 1. Here the CDR3 reads CATSRGLAGAQETQYF. The DNA of the CDR3 is TGTGCCACCAGCAGAGGACTAGCGGGGGCCCAAGAGACCCAGTACTTC.